This T cell receptor (beta chain) is from a study of beta chain features in type 1 diabetes. Note on this clone: The antigen remains undetermined.

The CDR3 runs 16 residues. Germline V gives CDR1 SNHLY, CDR2 FYNNEI. Between the trimmed V and J ends, which lost 5 bases and 11 bases, there was a span of 26 bases. The whole isolated RNA underwent reverse transcription, so sequencing captured expressed TCRB transcripts. The protocol was immunoSEQ multiplex PCR, while the TCRdb copy is restricted to in-frame clones and leaves out a portion. The top ten clones hold roughly 0.02% of a sample with 200,000 to 300,000 clones, over 11% of them seen once. Study results and caveats: TCRB CDR3 length was moderately but significantly reduced in all four CD4+ subsets of Type 1 diabetes patients.

The TCR was taken from a man aged 25-45 years with type 1 diabetes. The chain carries TRBV2 and TRBJ2-3; D possibly corresponds to TRBD2 (7 bases). Source material: naive CD4+ T cells from blood. The CDR3 here is CASSSDGAGAALVQYF. Written as DNA, the CDR3 is TGTGCCAGCAGTTCCGACGGGGCGGGGGCGGCTTTGGTGCAGTATTTT.